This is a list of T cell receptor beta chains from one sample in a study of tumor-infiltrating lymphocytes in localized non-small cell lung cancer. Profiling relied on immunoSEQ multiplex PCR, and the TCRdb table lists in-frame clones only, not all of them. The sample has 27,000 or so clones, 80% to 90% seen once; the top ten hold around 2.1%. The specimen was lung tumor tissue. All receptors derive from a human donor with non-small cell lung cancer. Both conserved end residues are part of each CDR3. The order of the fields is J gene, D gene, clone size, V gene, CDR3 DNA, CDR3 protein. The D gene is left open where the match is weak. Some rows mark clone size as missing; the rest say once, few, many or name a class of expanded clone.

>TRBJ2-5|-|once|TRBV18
TGTGCCAGCTCACCACCGACCCGACGGGAGACCCAGTACTTC
CASSPPTRRETQYF
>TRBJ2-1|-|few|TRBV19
TGTGCCAGTAGTATAAACGTCCGAGGGTCCCCCGAGCAGTTCTTC
CASSINVRGSPEQFF
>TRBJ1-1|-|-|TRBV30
TGTGCCTGGAGTTTGGGGCTAAACACTGAAGCTTTCTTT
CAWSLGLNTEAFF
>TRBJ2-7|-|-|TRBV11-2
TGTGCCAGCAGCTTTGCCCCAGGTAGCTACGAGCAGTACTTC
CASSFAPGSYEQYF
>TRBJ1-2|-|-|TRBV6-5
TGTGCCAGCAGTTACGGCTATGGCTACACCTTC
CASSYGYGYTF
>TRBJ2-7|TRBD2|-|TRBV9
TGTGCCAGCAGCGTCTCGGCGGGGGGCGGCTACGAGCAGTACTTC
CASSVSAGGGYEQYF
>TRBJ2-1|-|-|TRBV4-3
TGCGCCAGCACCCCCGGGTTCAGCTCCTACAATGAGCAGTTCTTC
CASTPGFSSYNEQFF
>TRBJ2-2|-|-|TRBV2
TGTGCCAGCACTCCGCCGGGGCTGAACGGGGAGCTGTTTTTT
CASTPPGLNGELFF
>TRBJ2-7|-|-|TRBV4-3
TGCGCCAGCAGCCAAGATCTTAAGCCAGGGTATTCCTACGAGCAGTACTTC
CASSQDLKPGYSYEQYF
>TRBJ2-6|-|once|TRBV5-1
TGCGCCAGCAGCTCGGGCTCTGGGGCCAACGTCCTGACTTTC
CASSSGSGANVLTF
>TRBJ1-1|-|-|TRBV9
TGTGCCAGCAGCGTAGGTTTGAGGGGCCCGGGGGACACTGAAGCTTTCTTT
CASSVGLRGPGDTEAFF
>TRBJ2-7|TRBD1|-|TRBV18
TGTGCCAGCTCAACGGGACAGGGACGCGAGCAGTACTTC
CASSTGQGREQYF
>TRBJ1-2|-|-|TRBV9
TGTGCCAGCAGTCGGGGACCAGGTCATGGCTACACCTTC
CASSRGPGHGYTF
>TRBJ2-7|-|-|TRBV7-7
TGTGCTAGCAGCTTAGGGGGGGACTGGGGACGGAGCTCCTACGAGCAGTACTTC
CASSLGGDWGRSSYEQYF
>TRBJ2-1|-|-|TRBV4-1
TGCGCCAGCAGCCAAAGCCTCCGGGAGACGGACAATGAGCAGTTCTTC
CASSQSLRETDNEQFF
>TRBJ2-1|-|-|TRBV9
TGTGCCAGCAGCGTAGATGGAGGGGGGCCCAGTGAGCAGTTCTTC
CASSVDGGGPSEQFF
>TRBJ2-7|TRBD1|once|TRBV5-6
TGTGCCAGCAGCCCCCTAGGACAGGGGAGATATTACGAGCAGTACTTC
CASSPLGQGRYYEQYF
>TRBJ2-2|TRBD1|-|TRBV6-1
TGTGCCAGCAGCTTACAGGGGTTGATTGCCGGGGAGCTGTTTTTT
CASSLQGLIAGELFF
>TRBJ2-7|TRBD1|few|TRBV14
TGTGCCAGCAGCCCATGGACAGGGGGGATGTACGAGCAGTACTTC
CASSPWTGGMYEQYF
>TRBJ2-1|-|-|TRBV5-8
TGTGCCAGCAGCTTAGACGGCTACAATGAGCAGTTCTTC
CASSLDGYNEQFF
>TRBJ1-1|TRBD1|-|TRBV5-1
TGCGCCAGCAGCTACGGACAGGGGGTAACTGAAGCTTTCTTT
CASSYGQGVTEAFF
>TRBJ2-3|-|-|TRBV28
TGTGCCAGCAGTCCTCAAGGAATCACAGATACGCAGTATTTT
CASSPQGITDTQYF
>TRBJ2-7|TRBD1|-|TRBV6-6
TGTGCCAGCAGCTACGGGACAGGGTACGAGCAGTACTTC
CASSYGTGYEQYF